A single sample gave rise to the 29 T cell receptor beta chains below, sequenced in a study of vaccination and CD4 T cells after COVID-19 (dated by TCRdb to between 2021 and 2023). Antigens for these TCRs are unknown. Library creation used PCR. Sequenced on an Illumina iSeq 100. TCR sequencing of DNA from cultured CD4+ T cells used the Oncomine TCR Beta short-read assay at the Johns Hopkins FTIC core. TCRdb ran its own pipeline on the public reads, namely fastp trimming at Q25 and MiXCR clone calling, and kept in-frame beta chains. When rows share a CDR3 protein, they turn into one entry using the most common DNA and genes. The sample table lists some 9,700 distinct CDR3 sequences, 60% of them with a count of one. Over 20% of the sample is held by the ten biggest clonotypes. Read against the paper, the sample's treatment or condition label means: approximately 9-day PBMC culture with coronavirus spike peptide pools or control peptides (ViraFEST assay). CD4+ T cells from unexposed donors were collected before the COVID-19 pandemic (2011-2018).

The sequencing input was CD4+ T cells from blood, cultured in vitro. All receptors derive from a human donor in good health.

The genes are TRBV20-1 and TRBJ2-7; a possible D gene is TRBD2 (6 bases). This CDR3 has 14 amino acids. The V end lost 1 base, the J end lost 4 bases, and 14 bases lay between the germline ends. Per the germline V gene, CDR1 is DFQATT and CDR2 is SNEGSKA (reference sequence). CDR3 nucleotides: TGCAGTGCTAGAGGATTAAGCGGGCATTACGAGCAGTACTTC. Encoded protein: CSARGLSGHYEQYF.

The J gene is TRBJ2-3, the V gene TRBV6-2 or TRBV6-3, with D possibly TRBD2 on 7 matching bases. V lost 2 bases to trimming and J lost 0 bases, with 9 bases between them. CDR3 size: 15 residues. Germline values: CDR1 MNHEY, CDR2 SVGEGT. The CDR3 DNA reads TGTGCCAGCAGTTACGGGGGGGCTAGCACAGATACGCAGTATTTT. Amino acid sequence: CASSYGGASTDTQYF.

The V gene is TRBV12-3 or TRBV12-4, the J gene TRBJ2-5; no firm D call. V lost 8 bases, J lost 4 bases, and 11 bases lay in between. This CDR3 contains 12 residues. CDR3 loop: CASSTQRETQYF. The CDR3, as DNA: TGTGCCAGCTCTACTCAAAGAGAGACCCAGTACTTC.

This clonotype was recorded a few times. CDR3 in amino acids: CASSFDIPSWSGGRSDYGYTF. CDR3 bases: TGTGCCAGCAGCTTCGACATACCAAGCTGGTCAGGGGGCAGATCGGACTATGGCTACACCTTC. The J gene is TRBJ1-2, the V gene TRBV7-2; 8 nucleotides line up with TRBD1. CDR1 is SGHTA and CDR2 is FQGNSA in the germline V gene. J gave up 3 bases and V 3 bases, and 24 bases lay outside the gene matches. This CDR3 region has 21 residues.

This clonotype has just a few counts. This chain uses TRBV2 with TRBJ1-6; TRBD1 is a possible D gene (6 bases). Germline CDR1 and CDR2: SNHLY and FYNNEI. Trimming removed 6 bases at V and 4 bases at J, with 13 bases between. CDR3 length equals 15 residues. The CDR3 nucleotides are TGTGCCAGCAGGACGAGACAGGCATATAATTCACCCCTCCACTTT. This codes for CASRTRQAYNSPLHF.

V is TRBV2 and J is TRBJ2-7; tentatively, D is TRBD2 (5 bases). From germline, CDR1 is SNHLY and CDR2 FYNNEI. The CDR3 consists of 15 residues. V dropped 3 bases and J dropped 4 bases, with 16 bases sitting between them. The CDR3 sequence: CASSDQRDGGYEQYF. The CDR3 region has the DNA TGTGCCAGCAGTGATCAGAGAGACGGAGGATACGAGCAGTACTTC.

This clonotype was counted between two and nine times. The chain uses TRBV2 and TRBJ2-5, with D tentatively TRBD1 or TRBD2 (5 bases each). V gave up 8 bases and J gave up 2 bases, with 18 bases separating them. This CDR3 is built from 15 residues. The V gene's germline CDR1 is SNHLY and CDR2 FYNNEI. This CDR3 reads CASSRGGLPQETQYF. DNA of the CDR3: TGTGCCAGCTCAAGGGGCGGACTCCCGCAAGAGACCCAGTACTTC. Using reference TRBV2 and TRBJ2-5 for the parts outside the CDR3, the full variable domain is EPEVTQTPSHQVTQMGQEVILRCVPISNHLYFYWYRQILGQKVEFLVSFYNNEISEKSEIFDDQFSVERPDGSNFTLKIRSTKLEDSAMYFCASSRGGLPQETQYFGPGTRLLVL.

The rearrangement uses TRBV7-2 and TRBJ2-2; D remains ambiguous. The V end was cut by 3 bases, the J end by 2 bases, with 10 bases between. From germline, CDR1 is SGHTA and CDR2 FQGNSA. CDR3 length: 15 residues. CDR3 DNA: TGTGCCAGCAGCTTCGGCGGAATAAACACCGGGGAGCTGTTTTTT. Protein product: CASSFGGINTGELFF.

The chain carries TRBV5-1 and TRBJ2-5; 8 nucleotides match TRBD1. Per the germline V gene, CDR1 is SGHRS and CDR2 is YFSETQ. V lost 4 bases to trimming and J lost 2 bases; unmatched junction nucleotides: 7. This CDR3 has 15 amino acids. CDR3: CASSQGQAVQETQYF. The CDR3 nucleotides are TGCGCCAGCAGCCAGGGACAGGCGGTACAAGAGACCCAGTACTTC.

The rearrangement uses TRBV7-9 and TRBJ2-5; a possible D gene is TRBD2 (7 bases). Germline CDR1 and CDR2: SEHNR and FQNEAQ (reference sequence). The V end lost 3 bases, the J end lost 5 bases, and 13 bases lay between the germline ends. CDR3 length equals 14 residues. The DNA for the CDR3 is TGTGCCAGCAGCTTGAGGGGGGGCGACGAGACCCAGTACTTC. Translation: CASSLRGGDETQYF. Combining the CDR3 with reference TRBV7-9 and TRBJ2-5 gives the whole variable domain DTGVSQNPRHKITKRGQNVTFRCDPISEHNRLYWYRQTLGQGPEFLTYFQNEAQLEKSRLLSDRFSAERPKGSFSTLEIQRTEQGDSAMYLCASSLRGGDETQYFGPGTRLLVL.

This sequence joins TRBV20-1 and TRBJ2-5, with 10 bases aligning to TRBD1. CDR1 and CDR2 (germline): DFQATT, SNEGSKA (reference sequence). With 0 bases clipped from V and 0 bases from J, the junction kept 7 bases outside the gene matches. The CDR3 spans 17 residues. As DNA, the CDR3 is TGCAGTGCTAGAGATCTCGGGGGACAGGGGCACCAAGAGACCCAGTACTTC. Protein sequence: CSARDLGGQGHQETQYF.

The chain carries TRBV7-8 and TRBJ1-4; D gene unclear. The CDR3 length is 15 residues. The V end was cut by 2 bases, the J end by 6 bases, with 13 bases between. The germline gives CDR1 SGHVS, CDR2 FQNEAQ. CDR3 protein: CASSLQPGWDEKLFF. As DNA, the CDR3 is TGTGCCAGCAGCTTACAGCCGGGGTGGGATGAAAAACTGTTTTTT.

V and J are TRBV6-2 or TRBV6-3 and TRBJ2-2; D is tentatively TRBD1 or TRBD2 (5 bases each). CDR1 MNHEY and CDR2 SVGEGT come from the germline V gene. The CDR3 is made up of 18 amino acids. Trimming cost V 0 bases and J 9 bases, with 23 bases left between them. CDR3 sequence reads: CASSYSVGFGTGERELFF. The CDR3 DNA reads TGTGCCAGCAGTTACTCGGTTGGGTTCGGGACCGGCGAGAGGGAGCTGTTTTTT.

The V call is TRBV27, the J call TRBJ2-7; 11 positions agree with TRBD1. Losses at the gene ends were 5 bases for V and 2 bases for J; bases not matched to a gene: 8. Germline V gives CDR1 MNHEY, CDR2 SMNVEV (reference sequence). This CDR3 region has 16 residues. CDR3: CASSPSPGQGAYEQYF. DNA of the CDR3: TGTGCCAGCAGTCCAAGCCCGGGACAGGGGGCCTACGAGCAGTACTTC.

The V call is TRBV7-6, the J call TRBJ2-7; 14 bases are a match to TRBD2. The V and J ends lost 3 bases and 0 bases, in that order; junction bases with no gene match: 10. CDR3 length: 19 amino acids. The germline V gene has CDR1 SGHVS and CDR2 FNYEAQ. The CDR3, as DNA: TGTGCCAGCAGCTTCCCCCCGGGGACTAGCGGGAGTTCCTCCTACGAGCAGTACTTC. This encodes CASSFPPGTSGSSSYEQYF. Using reference TRBV7-6 and TRBJ2-7 for the parts outside the CDR3, the full variable domain is GAGVSQSPRYKVTKRGQDVALRCDPISGHVSLYWYRQALGQGPEFLTYFNYEAQQDKSGLPNDRFSAERPEGSISTLTIQRTEQRDSAMYRCASSFPPGTSGSSSYEQYFGPGTRLTVT.

The CDR3: CASSPGSPKEKLFF. CDR3 coding DNA: TGTGCCAGCAGCCCCGGGTCCCCAAAGGAAAAACTGTTTTTT. The V gene is TRBV27, the J gene TRBJ1-4; no clear D. Germline-derived CDR1 and CDR2 are MNHEY and SMNVEV (reference sequence). Trimming left V 6 bases short and J 8 bases short, with 16 bases between. This CDR3 spans 14 amino acids.

The gene calls are TRBV7-2 and TRBJ2-1; 9 bases fit TRBD2. Looked up from germline, CDR1 is SGHTA and CDR2 is FQGNSA. The CDR3 extends over 15 amino acids. V trimming: 3 bases; J trimming: 8 bases; junction bases outside the gene matches: 8. CDR3 sequence: CASSLEAGGLHEQFF. CDR3 in DNA: TGTGCCAGCAGCTTGGAGGCGGGGGGGCTCCATGAGCAGTTCTTC.

In its sample, this clonotype was seen a few times. V usage is TRBV6-2 or TRBV6-3 and J usage is TRBJ1-5, with D unresolved. CDR3 length equals 16 residues. Germline V gene sequence: CDR1 MNHEY, CDR2 SVGEGT. The V end was cut by 0 bases, the J end by 0 bases, with 9 bases between. CDR3 amino acids: CASSYSISVSNQPQHF. The CDR3 coding sequence is TGTGCCAGCAGTTACTCGATATCCGTTAGCAATCAGCCCCAGCATTTT.

V and J are TRBV5-6 and TRBJ1-2; D is perhaps TRBD1 (5 bases). Germline CDR1 and CDR2: SGHDT and YYEEEE. The CDR3 contains 14 residues. Trimming cost V 2 bases and J 4 bases, with 12 bases left between them. CDR3 amino acids: CASSLLTELYGYTF. The DNA for the CDR3 is TGTGCCAGCAGCTTATTGACAGAACTCTATGGCTACACCTTC.

This chain connects TRBV28 to TRBJ1-2; D might be TRBD1 (5 bases). Trimming took 5 bases from V and 8 from J, leaving 12 bases between them. The CDR3 is made up of 12 amino acids. Germline V CDR1 and CDR2: MDHEN, SYDVKM. The CDR3 region is CASSGAGIGYTF. The CDR3, as DNA: TGTGCCAGCAGTGGGGCAGGGATCGGCTACACCTTC.

This clonotype is medium-sized within its sample. This chain links TRBV4-3 with TRBJ1-3, with D hard to call. CDR1 is LGHNA, CDR2 YSLEER, per germline. Trimming pared 0 bases from V and 3 bases from J, leaving 12 bases between. This CDR3 has 16 residues. CDR3 coding DNA: TGCGCCAGCAGCCAAGAATTATTAGTGATTGGAAACACCATATATTTT. Its translation: CASSQELLVIGNTIYF.

DNA of the CDR3: TGTGCCAGCAGCTTAAGCCTCGGCACAGATACGCAGTATTTT. Translation gives CASSLSLGTDTQYF. The rearrangement uses TRBV7-2 and TRBJ2-3; D not certain. Trimming pared 2 bases from V and 1 base from J, leaving 7 bases between. Germline V CDR1 and CDR2: SGHTA, FQGNSA. The CDR3 totals 14 residues.

This clonotype appeared a few times. This chain links TRBV15 with TRBJ2-7; a weak D match, TRBD1 (5 bases). From germline, CDR1 is LNHNV and CDR2 YYDKDF (reference sequence). With 6 bases removed from V and 1 base from J, the gap between germline ends came to 13 bases. The CDR3 runs to 14 residues. DNA of the CDR3: TGTGCCACCAGGCACAGGCTACTTTCCTACGAGCAGTACTTC. It is translated as CATRHRLLSYEQYF.

This clonotype has only a few counts. CDR3 DNA: TGCAGTGCGTCCGGGACTAGCGGCGCAGATACGCAGTATTTT. Residues: CSASGTSGADTQYF. The chain employs TRBV20-1 and TRBJ2-3, with 11 bases aligning to TRBD2. There are 14 residues in the CDR3. Germline V CDR1 and CDR2: DFQATT, SNEGSKA (reference sequence). V was clipped by 6 bases and J by 4 bases; unmatched bases: 6.

The V call is TRBV15, the J call TRBJ2-5; 12 nucleotides align to TRBD2. The CDR3 extends over 16 amino acids. The germline V gene has CDR1 LNHNV and CDR2 YYDKDF (reference sequence). Trimming took 3 bases from V and 5 from J; bases not matched to a gene: 7. The CDR3, as DNA: TGTGCCACCAGCAGGACTAGCGGGAGTTTCTTTGAGACCCAGTACTTC. It codes for CATSRTSGSFFETQYF.

The rearrangement uses TRBV12-3 or TRBV12-4 and TRBJ1-2; 10 bases are shared with TRBD1. CDR3 length equals 14 residues. With V trimmed by 6 bases and J by 6 bases, 7 bases remained unmatched. The CDR3 DNA reads as TGTGCCAGCAGCGGACAGGGGGAGGCCCATGGCTACACCTTC. Protein: CASSGQGEAHGYTF.

This clonotype was counted only a few times. This sequence joins TRBV20-1 and TRBJ2-2, with D possibly being TRBD2 (7 bases). This CDR3 comprises 13 residues. Germline V gives CDR1 DFQATT, CDR2 SNEGSKA (reference sequence). V lost 3 bases, J lost 6 bases, and 11 bases lay in between. Here the CDR3 DNA reads TGCAGTGCTAGTATCGGGGGGCCCGGGGAGCTGTTTTTT. It specifies CSASIGGPGELFF.

The CDR3 DNA sequence: TGTGCCAGCAGAACGGGACTAGCGGGAAACACAGATACGCAGTATTTT. This gives the protein CASRTGLAGNTDTQYF. This rearrangement joins TRBV7-9 to TRBJ2-3, with 13 bases aligning to TRBD2. The CDR3 totals 16 residues. V lost 6 bases, J lost 2 bases, and 5 bases stayed unmatched. The germline CDR1 and CDR2 sequences are SEHNR and FQNEAQ (reference sequence).

The genes are TRBV20-1 and TRBJ2-1; 7 bases match TRBD2. The trim removed 6 bases at V and 10 bases at J, leaving 6 bases unmatched. This CDR3 has 11 residues. Germline CDR1 and CDR2: DFQATT and SNEGSKA (reference sequence). The CDR3 nucleotides are TGCAGTGCGGCCCTAGCGGCAGAGCAGTTCTTC. Protein product: CSAALAAEQFF.